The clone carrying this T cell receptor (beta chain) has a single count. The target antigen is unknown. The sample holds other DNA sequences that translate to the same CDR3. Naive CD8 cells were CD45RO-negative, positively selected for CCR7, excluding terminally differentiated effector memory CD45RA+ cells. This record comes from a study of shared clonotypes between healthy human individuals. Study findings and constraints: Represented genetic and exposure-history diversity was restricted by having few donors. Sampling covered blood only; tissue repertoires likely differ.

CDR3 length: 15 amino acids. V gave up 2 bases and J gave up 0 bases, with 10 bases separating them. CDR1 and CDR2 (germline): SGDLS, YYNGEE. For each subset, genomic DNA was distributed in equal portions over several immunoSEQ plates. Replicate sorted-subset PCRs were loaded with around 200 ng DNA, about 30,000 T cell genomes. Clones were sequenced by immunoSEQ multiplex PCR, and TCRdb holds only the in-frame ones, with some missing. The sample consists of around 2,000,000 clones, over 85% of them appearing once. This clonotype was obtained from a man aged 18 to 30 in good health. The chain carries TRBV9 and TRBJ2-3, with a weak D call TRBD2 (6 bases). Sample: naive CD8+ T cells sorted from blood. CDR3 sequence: CASSVEGTSTDTQYF. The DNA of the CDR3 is TGTGCCAGCAGCGTGGAGGGAACTAGCACAGATACGCAGTATTTT.